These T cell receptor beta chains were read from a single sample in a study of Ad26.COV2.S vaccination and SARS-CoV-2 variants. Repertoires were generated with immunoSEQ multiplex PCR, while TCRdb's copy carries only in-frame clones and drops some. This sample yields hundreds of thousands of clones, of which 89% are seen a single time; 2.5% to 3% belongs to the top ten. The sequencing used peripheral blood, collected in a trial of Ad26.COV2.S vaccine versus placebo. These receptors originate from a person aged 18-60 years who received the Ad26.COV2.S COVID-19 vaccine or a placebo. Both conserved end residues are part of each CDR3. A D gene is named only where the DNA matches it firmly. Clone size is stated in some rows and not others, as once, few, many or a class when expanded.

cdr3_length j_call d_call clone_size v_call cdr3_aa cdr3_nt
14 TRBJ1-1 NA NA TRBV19 CASRGTRRGFEAFF TGTGCCAGTAGAGGGACTCGGCGGGGATTTGAAGCTTTCTTT
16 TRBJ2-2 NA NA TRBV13 CASSGSFGAGTGELFF TGTGCCAGCAGCGGCTCGTTCGGAGCGGGCACCGGGGAGCTGTTTTTT
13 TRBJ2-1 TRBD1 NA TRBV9 CASSVGQGNEQFF TGTGCCAGCAGCGTAGGACAGGGCAATGAGCAGTTCTTC
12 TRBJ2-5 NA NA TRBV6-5 CASSTSEETQYF TGTGCCAGCAGTACATCAGAAGAGACCCAGTACTTC
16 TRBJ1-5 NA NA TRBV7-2 CASSLAVGTVGQPQHF TGTGCCAGCAGCTTAGCGGTTGGGACTGTAGGACAGCCCCAGCATTTT
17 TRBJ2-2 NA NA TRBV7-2 CASLERRRGLGVGELFF TGTGCCAGCCTGGAACGACGGAGGGGGCTGGGGGTCGGGGAGCTGTTTTTT
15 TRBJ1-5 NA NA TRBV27 CASRTLGAGNQPQHF TGTGCCAGCAGAACGTTAGGGGCGGGCAATCAGCCCCAGCATTTT
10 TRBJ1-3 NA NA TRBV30 CAWSENTIYF TGTGCCTGGAGTGAAAACACCATATATTTT
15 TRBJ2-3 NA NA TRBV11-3 CASSLGWDGPDTQYF TGTGCCAGCAGCCTGGGCTGGGATGGGCCGGATACGCAGTATTTT
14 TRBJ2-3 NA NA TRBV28 CASSTRDFSDTQYF TGTGCCAGCAGCACCAGGGACTTTTCAGATACGCAGTATTTT
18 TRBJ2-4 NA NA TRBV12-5 CASGLVLDGELAKNIQYF TGTGCTAGTGGTTTGGTATTAGACGGTGAATTAGCCAAAAACATTCAGTACTTC
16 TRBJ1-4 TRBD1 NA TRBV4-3 CASSQDVDRVGEKLFF TGCGCCAGCAGCCAAGATGTGGACAGGGTGGGGGAAAAACTGTTTTTT
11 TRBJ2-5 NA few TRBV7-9 CASSPQETQYF TGTGCCAGCAGCCCACAAGAGACCCAGTACTTC
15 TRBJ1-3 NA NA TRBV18 CASSPEGLSGNTIYF TGTGCCAGCTCACCAGAGGGACTCTCTGGAAACACCATATATTTT
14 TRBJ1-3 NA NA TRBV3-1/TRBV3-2 CASSDAITGNTIYF TGTGCCAGCAGCGATGCAATTACTGGAAACACCATATATTTT
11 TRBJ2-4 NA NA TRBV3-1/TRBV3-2 CASSHGRIQYF TGTGCCAGCAGCCACGGACGCATTCAGTACTTC
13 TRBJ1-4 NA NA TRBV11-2 CASSRPGGEKLFF TGTGCCAGCAGCCGACCCGGAGGGGAAAAACTGTTTTTT
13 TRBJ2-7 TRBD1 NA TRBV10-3 CAISGQGVYEQYF TGTGCCATCAGTGGACAGGGAGTCTACGAGCAGTACTTC
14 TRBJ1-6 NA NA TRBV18 CASSPIMSEGALHF TGTGCCAGCTCACCAATCATGTCCGAAGGGGCCCTCCACTTT
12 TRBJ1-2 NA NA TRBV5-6 CASSLEDTSYTF TGTGCCAGCAGCTTGGAGGATACGAGCTACACCTTC
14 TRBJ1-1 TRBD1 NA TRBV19 CASSRQGASTEAFF TGTGCAAGTAGTCGACAGGGGGCGAGCACTGAAGCTTTCTTT